The 22 T cell receptor beta chains below come from one sample, sequenced in a study of blood T cells in healthy people across ages (dated by TCRdb to the mid-2010s). The method was 5' RACE. Instrument used: Illumina HiSeq 2500. A second about 7 to 12 cycle PCR used a sample-barcoded 5' primer and a J-beta primer mix. TCRdb reprocessed the public reads (quality trimming at Q25 with fastp, clone calling with MiXCR) and kept in-frame beta chains. When rows share a CDR3 protein, they turn into one entry using the most common DNA and genes. Within this sample are 600,000 or so distinct CDR3 sequences, with around 48% of them counted one time only. The ten top clones hold around 23% of the sample. Sequenced: blood. These receptors all come from a man older than 75 in good health.

CDR3 in DNA: TGTGCCAGCAGCTTAGTGTCCGTTAACTATGGCTACACCTTC. Amino acid sequence: CASSLVSVNYGYTF. This sequence joins TRBV7-9 and TRBJ1-2; no clear D. Germline CDR1 SEHNR, CDR2 FQNEAQ (reference sequence). CDR3 length equals 14 residues. With 1 base removed from V and 1 base from J, the gap between germline ends came to 7 bases.

In DNA form, the CDR3 reads TGTGCCAGCAGCTTAGTGTCCAGCGGGAGGTCGGGCTCCTACAATGAGCAGTTCTTC. Amino acids: CASSLVSSGRSGSYNEQFF. V gene TRBV7-2 combines with J gene TRBJ2-1; 9 nucleotides match TRBD2. The CDR3 consists of 19 residues. Trimming removed 1 base from V and 0 bases from J; junction bases left unmatched: 10. In germline, CDR1 is SGHTA, CDR2 FQGNSA.

For the CDR3, the DNA is TGCAGCGTTCTCTCTGGGGGATCTGGGGCCAACGTCCTGACTTTC. It codes for CSVLSGGSGANVLTF. The J gene is TRBJ2-6, the V gene TRBV29-1; D could derive from TRBD1 or TRBD2 (5 bases each). Germline values: CDR1 SQVTM, CDR2 ANQGSEA. V was shortened by 5 bases and J by 1 base, with 12 bases between the two germline ends. The CDR3 sequence is 15 residues long.

V usage is TRBV7-6 and J usage is TRBJ2-5; no reliable D call. This CDR3 is built from 12 residues. Between the trimmed V and J ends, which lost 2 bases and 6 bases, there was a span of 7 bases. The germline V gene encodes CDR1 SGHVS and CDR2 FNYEAQ. The CDR3 coding sequence is TGTGCCAGCAGCTTACTACAACAGACCCAGTACTTC. Amino acid sequence: CASSLLQQTQYF.

The V gene is TRBV13, the J gene TRBJ1-1, with TRBD1 as a possible D gene (5 bases). Per the germline V gene, CDR1 is PRHDT and CDR2 is FYEKMQ (reference sequence). V was pared by 4 bases and J by 7 bases, with 7 bases between. The CDR3 has 11 amino acids. The CDR3 spells CASSSGVEAFF. CDR3 sequence (DNA): TGTGCCAGCAGCTCGGGGGTTGAAGCTTTCTTT.

V is TRBV19 and J is TRBJ2-5, with TRBD2 matching 7 bases. Germline assignment: CDR1 LNHDA and CDR2 SQIVND (reference sequence). With V trimmed by 6 bases and J by 3 bases, 7 bases remained unmatched. This CDR3 is built from 14 residues. DNA for the CDR3: TGTGCCAGTAGCCCCCGCGGGAGCAAAGAGACCCAGTACTTC. Protein: CASSPRGSKETQYF.

The chain uses TRBV6-6 and TRBJ2-1; D is possibly TRBD2 (6 bases). The CDR3 is 16 amino acids. Germline V gives CDR1 MNHNY, CDR2 SVGAGI (reference sequence). Trimming stripped 10 bases from V and 2 bases from J, with 21 bases between. CDR3 nucleotide sequence: TGTGCCACAATAAAAACCGGGGGAACAACCTACAATGAGCAGTTCTTC. It encodes CATIKTGGTTYNEQFF.

The chain employs TRBV5-1 and TRBJ2-3; 14 bases fit TRBD2. This CDR3 contains 17 residues. After removal of 3 bases from V and 2 bases from J, the junction contained 5 bases not matched to a gene. Germline V gene sequence: CDR1 SGHRS, CDR2 YFSETQ. In DNA, the CDR3 is TGCGCCAGCAGCTCCGGGACTAGCGGGGGAGTCACAGATACGCAGTATTTT. This sequence encodes CASSSGTSGGVTDTQYF.

The chain combines TRBV5-1 with TRBJ1-2; tentative D call: TRBD1 (6 bases). This CDR3 contains 15 residues. The V end lost 4 bases, the J end lost 2 bases, and 15 bases lay between the germline ends. The germline V gene encodes CDR1 SGHRS and CDR2 YFSETQ. The CDR3 DNA is TGCGCCAGCAGCAGGTCGGGACAAACCAACTATGGCTACACCTTC. Encoded protein: CASSRSGQTNYGYTF.

The rearrangement uses TRBV10-2 and TRBJ2-3, with D possibly called TRBD1 or TRBD2 (5 bases each). The germline V gene encodes CDR1 WSHSY and CDR2 SAAADI. V lost 8 bases and J 4 bases, leaving 13 bases between the germline ends. There are 13 residues in the CDR3. The CDR3 spells CASRAGASDTQYF. The CDR3 nucleotides read TGCGCCAGCCGGGCCGGGGCGTCAGATACGCAGTATTTT.

This clonotype was seen at least ten times. V gene TRBV29-1 combines with J gene TRBJ2-1, with 12 positions matching TRBD2. Losses at the gene ends were 4 bases for V and 4 bases for J; bases not matched to a gene: 5. The CDR3 sequence is 15 residues long. Germline values: CDR1 SQVTM, CDR2 ANQGSEA. The CDR3 region is CSVAPSGRAYNEQFF. The CDR3 DNA reads as TGCAGCGTTGCTCCTAGCGGGAGGGCTTACAATGAGCAGTTCTTC.

A word on this clonotype: Just one base apart from a much larger clone, this may be a read error. The gene calls are TRBV6-5 and TRBJ2-1, with D tentatively TRBD1 (5 bases). The better agreement between TRBJ2-7 and the DNA end casts doubt on the J call. CDR1 is MNHEY, CDR2 SVGAGI, per germline. There are 15 residues in the CDR3. The CDR3 loop is CASSPTARSYNEQYF. CDR3 nucleotide sequence: TGTGCCAGCAGTCCGACAGCCAGGTCCTACAATGAGCAGTACTTC.

This clonotype was counted between two and nine times. A much larger clone differs from this one at a single base, so this may be a read error. V and J are TRBV6-5 and TRBJ2-5; D is ambiguous. The better agreement between TRBJ2-7 and the DNA end casts doubt on the J call. There are 11 residues in the CDR3. Germline CDR1 is MNHEY and CDR2 is SVGAGI. This chain's CDR3 is CASSYQYEQYF. CDR3 coding DNA: TGTGCCAGCAGTTACCAATACGAGCAGTACTTC.

This clonotype was recorded a few times. A clone one base away is much larger, so this may be a read error. The chain combines TRBV20-1 with TRBJ2-5; 14 bases are a match to TRBD2. The V gene end was trimmed by 5 bases and the J gene end by 11 bases; junction bases not matched to a gene: 10. CDR1 DFQATT and CDR2 SNEGSKA come from the germline V gene (reference sequence). There are 14 residues in the CDR3. CDR3 coding DNA: TGCAGTGCTGGGACTAGCGGGAGAATCAATGAGCAGTACTTC. Amino acids: CSAGTSGRINEQYF.

The table lists this clonotype with many counts. The chain uses TRBV6-2 or TRBV6-3 and TRBJ2-1; 8 nucleotides line up with TRBD2. The CDR3 sequence is 15 residues long. Trimming at V came to 2 bases and at J to 10 bases, leaving 10 bases not matched to a gene. Germline V gene lookup returns CDR1 MNHEY and CDR2 SVGEGT. CDR3: CASSYASGQTREQFF. CDR3 bases: TGTGCCAGCAGTTACGCTAGCGGGCAGACTAGAGAGCAGTTCTTC.

This clonotype was observed a few times. The V call is TRBV3-1, the J call TRBJ1-4, with TRBD1 matching 9 bases. The CDR3 extends over 14 amino acids. Germline trimming cut 4 bases from V and 8 bases from J; bases unmatched to any gene: 5. The germline V gene encodes CDR1 LGHDT and CDR2 YNNKEL (reference sequence). The DNA for the CDR3 is TGTGCCAGCAGCCCCGGGACAGGGTGGGAAAAACTGTTTTTT. This gives the protein CASSPGTGWEKLFF. The full variable domain, in which reference TRBV3-1 and TRBJ1-4 provide the parts outside the CDR3, is DTAVSQTPKYLVTQMGNDKSIKCEQNLGHDTMYWYKQDSKKFLKIMFSYNNKELIINETVPNRFSPKSPDKAHLNLHINSLELGDSAVYFCASSPGTGWEKLFFGSGTQLSVL.

The V call is TRBV7-8, the J call TRBJ2-7; a possible D gene is TRBD2 (6 bases). Trimming took 5 bases from V and 6 from J, leaving 14 bases between them. Per the germline V gene, CDR1 is SGHVS and CDR2 is FQNEAQ. This CDR3 has 13 amino acids. The CDR3 sequence: CASSARERSEQYF. Here the CDR3 DNA reads TGTGCCAGCAGCGCCCGGGAGAGAAGCGAGCAGTACTTC.

The CDR3 DNA is TGTGCCAGCAGTTACTCGTGGGCGACTGGGGCCAACGTCCTGACTTTC. This codes for CASSYSWATGANVLTF. V usage is TRBV6-5 and J usage is TRBJ2-6; the D is unclear. The CDR3 loop spans 16 amino acids. Germline assignment: CDR1 MNHEY and CDR2 SVGAGI. V lost 0 bases to trimming and J lost 2 bases, with 8 bases between them.

The chain couples TRBV27 to TRBJ1-2, with a possible D match to TRBD1 (5 bases). Trimming left V 1 base short and J 7 bases short, with 13 bases between. Per germline, CDR1 MNHEY and CDR2 SMNVEV (reference sequence). This CDR3 spans 14 amino acids. CDR3 protein: CASSLLGGGSGYTF. CDR3 nucleotide sequence: TGTGCCAGCAGTTTATTGGGGGGTGGCTCTGGCTACACCTTC.

The rearrangement uses TRBV7-2 and TRBJ2-1; 11 bases line up with TRBD2. Germline CDR1 is SGHTA and CDR2 is FQGNSA. The V segment lost 2 bases and the J segment 5 bases; nucleotides outside the gene matches: 11. The CDR3 sequence is 18 residues long. The CDR3 DNA sequence: TGTGCCAGCAGCTTACTAGCGGGGGGATATATGTCCAACAATGAGCAGTTCTTC. This encodes CASSLLAGGYMSNNEQFF.

This clonotype was counted a few times. The rearrangement uses TRBV20-1 and TRBJ2-7, with D hard to call. The CDR3 totals 11 residues. Trimming cost V 3 bases and J 5 bases, with 8 bases left between them. The V gene's germline CDR1 is DFQATT and CDR2 SNEGSKA (reference sequence). CDR3 in amino acids: CSASRQDEQYF. DNA for the CDR3: TGCAGTGCTAGTAGGCAGGACGAGCAGTACTTC.

A word on this clonotype: Relative to the germline gene, one junction end is altered; a read error may explain this. Here the CDR3 DNA reads TGCGGTGCTAGGGGCGGCCTCTCCTACAATGAGCAGTTCTTC. Encoded protein: CGARGGLSYNEQFF. The V call is TRBV20-1, the J call TRBJ2-1; D may be TRBD1 (5 bases). Germline values: CDR1 DFQATT, CDR2 SNEGSKA (reference sequence). The CDR3 contains 14 residues.